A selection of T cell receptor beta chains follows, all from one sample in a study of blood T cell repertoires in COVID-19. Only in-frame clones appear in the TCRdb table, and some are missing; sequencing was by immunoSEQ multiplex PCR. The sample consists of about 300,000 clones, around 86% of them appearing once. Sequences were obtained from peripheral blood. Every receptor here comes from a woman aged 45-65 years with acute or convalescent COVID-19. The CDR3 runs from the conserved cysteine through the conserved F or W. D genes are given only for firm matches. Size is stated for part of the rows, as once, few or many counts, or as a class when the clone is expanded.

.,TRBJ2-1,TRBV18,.,TGTGCCAGCTCACCATCTACCTACAATGAGCAGTTCTTC,CASSPSTYNEQFF
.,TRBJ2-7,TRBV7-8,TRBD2,TGTGCCAGCAGCTTAGGACTAGCGGGAGTCTACGAGCAGTACTTC,CASSLGLAGVYEQYF
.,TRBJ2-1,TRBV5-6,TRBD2,TGTGCCAGCAGCTTGGTACTAGCGGGAGGAGGGTTGTTCTTC,CASSLVLAGGGLFF
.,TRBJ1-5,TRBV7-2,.,TGTGCCAGCAGCTTACAGGACAGAAATCAGCCCCAGCATTTT,CASSLQDRNQPQHF
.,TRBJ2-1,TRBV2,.,TGTGCCAGCAAGGAGTGGCGGGATCGTCGCAATGAGCAGTTCTTC,CASKEWRDRRNEQFF
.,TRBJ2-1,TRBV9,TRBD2,TGTGCCAGCAGCGTCGGCCGGGACTATAGGGGTGAGCAGTTCTTC,CASSVGRDYRGEQFF
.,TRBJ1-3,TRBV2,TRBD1,TGTGCCAGCACTGAACAGGGGACCTTGGACACCATATATTTT,CASTEQGTLDTIYF
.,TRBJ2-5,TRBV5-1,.,TGCGCCAGCAGCCCCCCAGCCAGGGCCCAAGAGACCCAGTACTTC,CASSPPARAQETQYF
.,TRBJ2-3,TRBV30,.,TGTGCCTGGAGTGTAGGAGGGGTTGATACGCAGTATTTT,CAWSVGGVDTQYF
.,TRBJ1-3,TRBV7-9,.,TGTGCCAGCAGCCATTTCGAGGGCCTATCTGGAAACACCATATATTTT,CASSHFEGLSGNTIYF
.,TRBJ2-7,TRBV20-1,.,TGCAGTGCTAGTGGGCGGGCCCGTGGCACCTACGAGCAGTACTTC,CSASGRARGTYEQYF
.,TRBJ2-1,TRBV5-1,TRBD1,TGCGCCAGCAGCTCTCTTGGGACAGGGGGGAATGAGCAGTTCTTC,CASSSLGTGGNEQFF
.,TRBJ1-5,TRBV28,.,TGTGCCAGCAGTTTAGGAACAGGGCGGAATCAGCCCCAGCATTTT,CASSLGTGRNQPQHF
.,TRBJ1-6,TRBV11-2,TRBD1,TGTGCCAGCTCCCCCGGGACAGGGCACTCACCCCTCCACTTT,CASSPGTGHSPLHF
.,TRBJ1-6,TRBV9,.,TGTGCCAGCAGCAAAGGACTCACCGCACCCCTCCACTTT,CASSKGLTAPLHF
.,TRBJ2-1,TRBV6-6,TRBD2,TGTGCCAGCAGTTACTCGTCGGGGGGTTCGGGAGAGCAGTTCTTC,CASSYSSGGSGEQFF
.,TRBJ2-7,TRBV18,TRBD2,TGTGCCAGCTCACCACTAGCGGGAACCTACGAGCAGTACTTC,CASSPLAGTYEQYF
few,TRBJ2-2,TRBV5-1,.,TGCGCCAGCAGCTCCTCTCTAGCGTCGAACACCGGGGAGCTGTTTTTT,CASSSSLASNTGELFF
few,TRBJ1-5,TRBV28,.,TGTGCCAGCATTACGGGGGGGTTTTCTAGCAATCAGCCCCAGCATTTT,CASITGGFSSNQPQHF
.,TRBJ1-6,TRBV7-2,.,TGTGCCAGCAGCTTAGCGCGGGACTCGGCCCTCCACTTT,CASSLARDSALHF
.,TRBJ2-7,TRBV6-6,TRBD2,TGTGCCAGCAACATTGGACTAGCGGGAGCCGAGCAGTACTTC,CASNIGLAGAEQYF
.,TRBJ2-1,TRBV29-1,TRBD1,TGCAGCGTTACGACAGGGGGTGATGAGCAGTTCTTC,CSVTTGGDEQFF
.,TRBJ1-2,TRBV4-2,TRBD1,TGTGCCAGCAGCCAAGGACAGGGGGAGGTGGTGAGCACCTTC,CASSQGQGEVVSTF
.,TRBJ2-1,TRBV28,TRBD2,TGTGCCAGCAGTTCTAGCGGATACTCCTACAATGAGCAGTTCTTC,CASSSSGYSYNEQFF
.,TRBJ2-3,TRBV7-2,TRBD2,TGTGCCAGCAGCTCCACTAGCGGGAGGTGGCCAGATACGCAGTATTTT,CASSSTSGRWPDTQYF
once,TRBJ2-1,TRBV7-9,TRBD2,TGTGCCTACGGGAGTAGCGGGACACACCGGGGCTACAATGAGCAGTTCTTC,CAYGSSGTHRGYNEQFF
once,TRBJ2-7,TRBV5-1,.,TGCGCCAGCAGCCCTAACCGACAGGCTTCCTACGAGCAGTACTTC,CASSPNRQASYEQYF
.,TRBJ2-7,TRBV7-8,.,TGTGCCAGCAGCTTTACAGGAGGGAGCTCCTACGAGCAGTACTTC,CASSFTGGSSYEQYF
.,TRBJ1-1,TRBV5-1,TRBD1,TGCGCCAGCAGCTTGGCCGCCAGGGGGATCAACACTGAAGCTTTCTTT,CASSLAARGINTEAFF
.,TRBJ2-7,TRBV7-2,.,TGTGCCAGCAGCTTAGACAGGTTTCGCGAGCAGTACTTC,CASSLDRFREQYF
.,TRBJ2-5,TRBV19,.,TGTGCCAGTAGCCTCACGGACTCGTTCGGGGAGACCCAGTACTTC,CASSLTDSFGETQYF
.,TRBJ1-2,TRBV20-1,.,TGCAGTGCCTCCGGGGTTGGCTACACCTTC,CSASGVGYTF
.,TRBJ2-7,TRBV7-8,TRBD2,TGTGCCAGCAGCTTAGGTGGGCTAGCGGGAGTCTACGAGCAGTACTTC,CASSLGGLAGVYEQYF
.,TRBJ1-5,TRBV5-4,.,TGTGCCAGCAGCTTCCTTGGGGGGGGCGATCAGCCCCAGCATTTT,CASSFLGGGDQPQHF
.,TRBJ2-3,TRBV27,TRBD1,TGTGCCAGCAGTACAGGGACAGCCGCTAGCACAGATACGCAGTATTTT,CASSTGTAASTDTQYF
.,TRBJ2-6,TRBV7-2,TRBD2,TGTGCCAGCAGCCGCGTCGGGGGGACTGGGGCCAACGTCCTGACTTTC,CASSRVGGTGANVLTF
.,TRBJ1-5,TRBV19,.,TGTGCCAGCCGACAGAGTGAAGTTCAGCCCCAGCATTTT,CASRQSEVQPQHF
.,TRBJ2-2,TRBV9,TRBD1,TGTGCCAGCAGCCGAAACCAGGGGGTTACCGGGGAGCTGTTTTTT,CASSRNQGVTGELFF
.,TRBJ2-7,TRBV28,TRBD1,TGTGCCAGCAGACTCAGACAGGGGGCGCGGGGATCTTCCTACGAGCAGTACTTC,CASRLRQGARGSSYEQYF
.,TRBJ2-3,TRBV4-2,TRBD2,TGTGCCAGCAGCCAAGGGGCAGCGGGAGACGGCGGAGATACGCAGTATTTT,CASSQGAAGDGGDTQYF
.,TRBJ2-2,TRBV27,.,TGTGCCAGCAGTCTCGGCACCGGGGAGCTGTTTTTT,CASSLGTGELFF
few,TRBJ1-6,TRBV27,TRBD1,TGTGCCAGCAGTCCGAATCCGGGACAGGAGTTTTCCTCCTATAATTCACCCCTCCACTTT,CASSPNPGQEFSSYNSPLHF
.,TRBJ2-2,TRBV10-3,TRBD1,TGTGCCATCCAGGGGGCTAGCGTGAACACCGGGGAGCTGTTTTTT,CAIQGASVNTGELFF
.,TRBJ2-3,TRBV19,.,TGTGCCAGTAGTATAGTGTCCGCGGACTGGCTTAATACGCAGTATTTT,CASSIVSADWLNTQYF
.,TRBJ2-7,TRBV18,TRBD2,TGTGCCAGCTCACCACGGCTAGCGGGTACCGCAACCTACGAGCAGTACTTC,CASSPRLAGTATYEQYF
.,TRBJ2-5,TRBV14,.,TGTGCCAGCAGCCATTTACAGGGTCCACCAGAGACCCAGTACTTC,CASSHLQGPPETQYF
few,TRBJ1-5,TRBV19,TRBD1,TGTGCCAGTAGTATAGGACAGGGGTATATTCAGCCCCAGCATTTT,CASSIGQGYIQPQHF
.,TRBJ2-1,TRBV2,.,TGTGCCAGCAGTGAAAGGCGGGAACGCTCCTACAATGAGCAGTTCTTC,CASSERRERSYNEQFF
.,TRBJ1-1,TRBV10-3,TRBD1,TGTGCCATCACCGGAGGACAGGGAAATACTGAAGCTTTCTTT,CAITGGQGNTEAFF
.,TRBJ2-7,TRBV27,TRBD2,TGTGCCAGCAGTTTAGCCGGGACTAGCGGGACCTACGAGCAGTACTTC,CASSLAGTSGTYEQYF
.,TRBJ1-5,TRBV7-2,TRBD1,TGTGCCAGCACCCGGGACAGAGGCAATCAGCCCCAGCATTTT,CASTRDRGNQPQHF
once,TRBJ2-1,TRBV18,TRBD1,TGTGCCAGCTGGGACAGGGGGTATGAGCAGTTCTTC,CASWDRGYEQFF
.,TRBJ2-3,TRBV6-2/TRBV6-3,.,TGTGCCACCATCCCCCGGGGGAGCACAGATACGCAGTATTTT,CATIPRGSTDTQYF
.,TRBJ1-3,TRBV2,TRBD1,TGTGCCAGCAGAGACAGGGACAACACCATATATTTT,CASRDRDNTIYF
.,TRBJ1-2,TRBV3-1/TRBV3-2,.,TGTGCCAGCAGCCAAACCTTCGGGGGAGATGGTGGCTACACCTTC,CASSQTFGGDGGYTF
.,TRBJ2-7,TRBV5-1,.,TGCGCCAGCAGCTTGGAAGGGAGCCCCGGCTACGAGCAGTACTTC,CASSLEGSPGYEQYF
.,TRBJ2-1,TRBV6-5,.,TGTGCCAGCAGCGACAGCTCCTACAATGAGCAGTTCTTC,CASSDSSYNEQFF
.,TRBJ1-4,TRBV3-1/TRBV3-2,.,TGTGCCAGCAGCCAAGGACTTCCTGAAAATGGTGAAAAACTGTTTTTT,CASSQGLPENGEKLFF
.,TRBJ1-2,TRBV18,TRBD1,TGTGCCAGCTCACCGGGCAGGGGGCCCCTCGACGATGGCTACACCTTC,CASSPGRGPLDDGYTF
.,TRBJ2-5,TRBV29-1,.,TGCAGCGTTGAAGACAGGGTGTACCAAGAGACCCAGTACTTC,CSVEDRVYQETQYF